Following are 22 T cell receptor beta chains from one sample sequenced in a study of control samples from healthy donors and cancer patients. This table comes from immunoSEQ multiplex PCR, and its TCRdb copy is limited to in-frame clones, with some not included. The table records 130,000 or so clones, approximately 87% of them present only once. What was sequenced was blood. The receptors stem from a man aged 25-45 years in good health.

A note on this clone: The germline gene is not matched at one end of the junction; a read error may be the cause. V gene TRBV12-5 combines with J gene TRBJ1-2; D is uncertain. This CDR3 spans 10 amino acids. Per germline, CDR1 LGHNT and CDR2 FRNRAP. Here the CDR3 reads CASGSGRQNF. CDR3 coding DNA: TGTGCTAGTGGTTCGGGCCGACAAAACTTC. Based on the CDR3 plus reference TRBV12-5 and TRBJ1-2, the full variable domain is DARVTQTPRHKVTEMGQEVTMRCQPILGHNTVFWYRQTMMQGLELLAYFRNRAPLDDSGMPKDRFSAEMPDATLATLKIQPSEPRDSAVYFCASGSGRQNFGSGTRLTVV.

This clone has just one count. The rearrangement links TRBV27 to TRBJ1-1; D is uncertain. The CDR3 sequence is 16 residues long. The V end was cut by 0 bases, the J end by 0 bases, with 11 bases between. CDR1 MNHEY and CDR2 SMNVEV come from the germline V gene (reference sequence). The CDR3 is CASSLSGSLMNTEAFF. The CDR3 nucleotides read TGTGCCAGCAGTTTATCGGGCAGCTTGATGAACACTGAAGCTTTCTTT.

This rearrangement joins TRBV27 to TRBJ2-7; D might be TRBD1 (5 bases). V dropped 0 bases and J dropped 2 bases, with 5 bases sitting between them. From germline, CDR1 is MNHEY and CDR2 SMNVEV (reference sequence). The CDR3 totals 13 residues. This CDR3 is CASSLSGPYEQYF. The CDR3 bases are TGTGCCAGCAGTTTATCGGGGCCCTACGAGCAGTACTTC.

J is TRBJ1-4 and V is TRBV30, with D uncertain. Germline CDR1 is GTSNPN and CDR2 is SVGIG (reference sequence). V lost 5 bases and J 4 bases, leaving 8 bases between the germline ends. The CDR3 spans 12 residues. This chain's CDR3 is CAWGNGNEKLFF. The CDR3 nucleotides are TGTGCCTGGGGTAATGGTAATGAAAAACTGTTTTTT.

The chain combines TRBV28 with TRBJ1-2; the D gene is possibly TRBD1 (6 bases). Germline V CDR1 and CDR2: MDHEN, SYDVKM. V lost 2 bases, J lost 4 bases, and 11 bases lay in between. This CDR3 contains 14 residues. CDR3 region: CASSLLGQSYGYTF. CDR3 nucleotide sequence: TGTGCCAGCAGTTTACTCGGACAGAGCTATGGCTACACCTTC.

The chain recombines TRBV7-3 with TRBJ1-2; D uncertain. This CDR3 is 14 amino acids long. Per the germline V gene, CDR1 is SGHTA and CDR2 is FQGTGA. Trimming took off 0 bases at V and 7 bases at J, with 12 bases between the two ends. CDR3 sequence (DNA): TGTGCCAGCAGCTTAACCGTGGGTATGGGTGGCTACACCTTC. Its translation is CASSLTVGMGGYTF. Complete variable domain (other parts from reference TRBV7-3 and TRBJ1-2): GAGVSQTPSNKVTEKGKYVELRCDPISGHTALYWYRQSLGQGPEFLIYFQGTGAADDSGLPNDRFFAVRPEGSVSTLKIQRTERGDSAVYLCASSLTVGMGGYTFGSGTRLTVV.

The V gene is TRBV18, the J gene TRBJ1-3; tentative D call: TRBD1 (5 bases). The CDR3 sequence is 15 residues long. Between the trimmed V and J ends, which lost 1 base and 4 bases, there was a span of 11 bases. The germline gives CDR1 KGHSH, CDR2 LQKENI. For the CDR3, the DNA is TGTGCCAGCTCACCACTCGGGGGAACCGGAAACACCATATATTTT. Protein sequence: CASSPLGGTGNTIYF.

V gene TRBV10-1 combines with J gene TRBJ1-2; D uncertain. Deletions cut 0 bases from V and 2 bases from J, with 7 bases between. Germline loops: CDR1 WNHNN, CDR2 SYGVQD (reference sequence). This CDR3 region has 14 residues. The CDR3 loop is CASSESRGNYGYTF. Here the CDR3 DNA reads TGCGCCAGCAGTGAGTCTCGAGGGAACTATGGCTACACCTTC.

This chain uses TRBV18 with TRBJ2-1; D assignment may be TRBD1 or TRBD2 (5 bases each). Germline lookup yields CDR1 KGHSH and CDR2 LQKENI. V was pared by 3 bases and J by 3 bases, with 18 bases between. CDR3 size: 17 residues. The CDR3 region has the DNA TGTGCCAGCTCACCCCGACAGAAGGGAGACTTCTACAATGAGCAGTTCTTC. Protein product: CASSPRQKGDFYNEQFF.

This clone has a single count. The rearrangement joins TRBV6-5 to TRBJ1-2; 7 bases map to TRBD1. V lost 5 bases to trimming and J lost 7 bases; unmatched junction nucleotides: 4. The CDR3 spans 12 residues. Germline CDR1 MNHEY, CDR2 SVGAGI. The CDR3 DNA follows: TGTGCCAGCAGTCCTACAGGGGCTGGCTACACCTTC. This gives the protein CASSPTGAGYTF.

V is TRBV5-1 and J is TRBJ1-2; 10 nucleotides line up with TRBD1. The CDR3 is 15 amino acids. The trim removed 3 bases at V and 4 bases at J, leaving 6 bases unmatched. Looked up from germline, CDR1 is SGHRS and CDR2 is YFSETQ. As DNA, the CDR3 is TGCGCCAGCAGCTCACCGACAGGGGGCATCTATGGCTACACCTTC. It encodes CASSSPTGGIYGYTF. The full variable domain, rest sourced from reference TRBV5-1 and TRBJ1-2, is KAGVTQTPRYLIKTRGQQVTLSCSPISGHRSVSWYQQTPGQGLQFLFEYFSETQRNKGNFPGRFSGRQFSNSRSEMNVSTLELGDSALYLCASSSPTGGIYGYTFGSGTRLTVV.

This clone was recorded a few times. The chain recombines TRBV2 with TRBJ2-1; 14 positions match TRBD2. CDR1 is SNHLY and CDR2 is FYNNEI in the germline V gene. CDR3 length: 17 amino acids. The V and J ends lost 6 bases and 10 bases, in that order; junction bases with no gene match: 14. The CDR3, as DNA: TGTGCCAGCAGAGCTCCCGGGACTAGCGGGGGACGGGAGGAGCAGTTCTTC. Translation gives CASRAPGTSGGREEQFF. The full variable domain, completed using reference TRBV2 and TRBJ2-1, is EPEVTQTPSHQVTQMGQEVILRCVPISNHLYFYWYRQILGQKVEFLVSFYNNEISEKSEIFDDQFSVERPDGSNFTLKIRSTKLEDSAMYFCASRAPGTSGGREEQFFGPGTRLTVL.

This chain uses TRBV3-1 (or the pseudogene TRBV3-2) with TRBJ1-2, with 9 bases matching TRBD1. Germline CDR1 LGHDT, CDR2 YNNKEL (reference sequence). V dropped 0 bases and J dropped 8; count of bases not matched to a gene: 4. CDR3 length: 14 amino acids. The CDR3 reads CASSQDGTGSGYTF. The CDR3 DNA is TGTGCCAGCAGCCAAGATGGGACAGGGAGCGGCTACACCTTC.

The V gene is TRBV11-2, the J gene TRBJ1-2; 7 bases agree with TRBD1. The germline gives CDR1 SGHAT, CDR2 FQNNGV. With V trimmed by 7 bases and J by 0 bases, 8 bases remained unmatched. This CDR3 is built from 15 residues. In DNA, the CDR3 is TGTGCCAGCAACGGACAGGATTTTCCTAACTATGGCTACACCTTC. Its protein is CASNGQDFPNYGYTF.

V is TRBV6-5 and J is TRBJ1-2, with D perhaps TRBD1 (6 bases). Trimming pared 2 bases from V and 4 bases from J, leaving 14 bases between. The CDR3 is 15 residues long. Germline-derived CDR1 and CDR2 are MNHEY and SVGAGI. The CDR3 DNA is TGTGCCAGCAGTTACATGTCGGGGGGCGGCTATGGCTACACCTTC. This codes for CASSYMSGGGYGYTF.

Written as DNA, the CDR3 is TGTGCCAGCAGTTATATCGGGACAGGGAGTTTGAGTGGCTACACCTTC. Translated: CASSYIGTGSLSGYTF. The chain has TRBV2 and TRBJ1-2; TRBD1 agrees at 9 bases. V lost 5 bases and J lost 7; bases outside the gene matches: 14. The CDR3 consists of 16 residues. The V gene's germline CDR1 is SNHLY and CDR2 FYNNEI.

V usage is TRBV5-8 and J usage is TRBJ2-7; tentative D call: TRBD1 (5 bases). V lost 1 base to trimming and J lost 3 bases, with 14 bases between them. The CDR3 spans 15 residues. CDR1 and CDR2 from the germline V gene are SGHTS and YDEGEE. CDR3 region: CASSLSTVRGYEQYV. The CDR3 DNA sequence: TGTGCCAGCAGCTTGTCAACCGTAAGGGGCTACGAGCAGTACGTC.

This clone was found once. This chain connects TRBV7-7 to TRBJ1-6, with D uncertain. Germline V gene sequence: CDR1 SSHAT, CDR2 FNYEAQ (reference sequence). The CDR3 totals 13 residues. Trimming took 6 bases from V and 7 from J, leaving 10 bases between them. CDR3: CASSEGLNSPLHF. Written as DNA, the CDR3 is TGTGCCAGCAGTGAAGGGTTGAATTCACCCCTCCACTTT.

The chain is built from TRBV19 and TRBJ2-7; no clear D. Trimming removed 5 bases at V and 0 bases at J, with 17 bases between. Looked up from germline, CDR1 is LNHDA and CDR2 is SQIVND (reference sequence). This CDR3 comprises 16 residues. The CDR3 spells CASSPQATARSYEQYV. CDR3 sequence (DNA): TGTGCCAGTAGTCCCCAAGCAACCGCTCGCTCCTACGAGCAGTACGTC.

This clone was found once. CDR3 coding DNA: TGTGCCAGCTCACCAAAGGCAGCCTCACCCCTCCACTTT. Amino acid sequence: CASSPKAASPLHF. The V gene is TRBV18, the J gene TRBJ1-6; D gene ambiguous. V lost 2 bases and J 10 bases, leaving 9 bases between the germline ends. Germline assignment: CDR1 KGHSH and CDR2 LQKENI. The CDR3 runs to 13 residues.

The gene calls are TRBV29-1 and TRBJ2-5; D may match TRBD1 or TRBD2 (5 bases each). Germline V CDR1 and CDR2: SQVTM, ANQGSEA. This CDR3 region has 12 residues. Trimming pared 4 bases from V and 7 bases from J, leaving 13 bases between. CDR3 DNA: TGCAGCGTTGTCTGGGACGAAGGGACCCAGTACTTC. Its protein product is CSVVWDEGTQYF.

The V call is TRBV25-1, the J call TRBJ1-1; tentatively, D is TRBD1 (5 bases). V was cut by 1 base and J by 8 bases, with 11 bases left in between. CDR3 length: 13 residues. Germline V gene data show CDR1 as MGHDK and CDR2 as SYGVNS. As DNA, the CDR3 is TGTGCCAGCAGTGAATTGGGACGGAGCGAAGCTTTCTTT. Protein: CASSELGRSEAFF.